This T cell receptor beta chain is from a study of T cell responses to AZD1222 COVID-19 vaccine. At the level of the study: Both about-4-week and about-12-week second-dose recipients were combined.

To note about this clone: As yet, its antigen is unknown.

Generated by immunoSEQ multiplex PCR, the TCRdb table keeps only in-frame clones and is missing some. The sample records 95,000 to 150,000 clones, more than 80% being singletons. The CDR3 is 14 residues long. In germline, CDR1 is SNHLY, CDR2 FYNNEI. The germline V and J ends were trimmed by 6 bases and 7 bases, with 16 bases remaining between them. Study-wide points: In a largely white British group with more females than males, clonal diversity was possibly underestimated. Spike was spanned by vaccine-associated CD4 TCRs, which were dominant at 160-218 and 743-854. Seropositive at baseline were only a handful of AZD1222 recipients.

The sample was peripheral blood, taken on day 0 of AZD1222 vaccination. This TCR was sampled from an adult in good health. The chain joins TRBV2 to TRBJ1-5, with a possible D match to TRBD1 (6 bases). The CDR3 DNA is TGTGCCAGCAGGGATCGACAGGTTGCCCAGCCCCAGCATTTT. It specifies CASRDRQVAQPQHF. The entire variable domain, with the rest obtained from reference TRBV2 and TRBJ1-5, is as follows: EPEVTQTPSHQVTQMGQEVILRCVPISNHLYFYWYRQILGQKVEFLVSFYNNEISEKSEIFDDQFSVERPDGSNFTLKIRSTKLEDSAMYFCASRDRQVAQPQHFGDGTRLSIL.